The 16 T cell receptor beta chains below come from one sample, sequenced in a study of Graves' ophthalmopathy and Graves' hyperthyroidism. Using RNA transcripts, the TCR beta CDR3 regions were amplified. An opening RT-PCR round employed HTBI primers and preceded a second-round multiplex PCR. TCRdb passed the multiplex PCR reads through MiXCR, listing each CDR3 protein once. The sample yields around 1,000,000 distinct CDR3 sequences, 36% seen once. The sequenced material came from peripheral blood or thyroid tissue (not recorded which). These receptors were obtained from an adult man with Graves' hyperthyroidism.

CDR3 nucleotide sequence: TGTGCCGCCCGTGGCGTTGCAACTAATGAAAAACTGTTTTTT. Protein: CAARGVATNEKLFF. The gene calls are TRBV7-9 and TRBJ1-4; no clear D gene. With 11 bases removed from V and 0 bases from J, the gap between germline ends came to 13 bases. This CDR3 comprises 14 residues. Germline CDR1 and CDR2: SEHNR and FQNEAQ (reference sequence).

This clonotype was observed at least ten times. The rearrangement links TRBV29-1 to TRBJ2-5; D is perhaps TRBD2 (6 bases). CDR3 length: 14 amino acids. Trimming left V 3 bases short and J 5 bases short, with 16 bases between. The germline V gene has CDR1 SQVTM and CDR2 ANQGSEA. As DNA, the CDR3 is TGCAGCGTTGAGAGGAGGGGCGAGCTGGAGACCCAGTACTTC. It is translated as CSVERRGELETQYF.

The V and J genes are TRBV7-9 and TRBJ1-2; D is unresolved. CDR1 and CDR2 (germline): SEHNR, FQNEAQ (reference sequence). Trimming cost V 7 bases and J 8 bases, with 17 bases left between them. The CDR3 has 13 residues. CDR3 in DNA: TGTGCCAGCACCCCCGGCCCAGTCGACGGCTACACCTTC. Translation: CASTPGPVDGYTF.

J is TRBJ1-2 and V is TRBV4-1; 7 bases map to TRBD1. The CDR3 contains 15 residues. J lost 0 bases, V lost 3 bases, and 4 bases had no gene match. CDR1 is MGHRA and CDR2 is YSYEKL in the germline V gene. CDR3 coding DNA: TGCGCCAGCAGCCAGGAACAGGGGACTAACTATGGCTACACCTTC. Amino acids: CASSQEQGTNYGYTF.

This sequence joins TRBV29-1 and TRBJ1-2; D call uncertain. Trimming shortened V by 4 bases and J by 4 bases, and 16 bases separated the two germline ends. Germline CDR1 is SQVTM and CDR2 is ANQGSEA. The CDR3 loop spans 14 amino acids. CDR3 DNA: TGCAGCGTTGGCCCTAACATCGGAGGCTATGGCTACACCTTC. Translation: CSVGPNIGGYGYTF.

V usage is TRBV29-1 and J usage is TRBJ2-7; D unclear. Germline CDR1 reads SQVTM; CDR2 reads ANQGSEA. There are 12 residues in the CDR3. The CDR3, as DNA: TGCAGTTTAGTGGGCACTCAGTACGAGCAGTACTTC. This sequence encodes CSLVGTQYEQYF.

This clonotype was counted at least ten times. The chain couples TRBV20-1 to TRBJ2-7; 7 nucleotides agree with TRBD1. This CDR3 is built from 15 residues. Per germline, CDR1 DFQATT and CDR2 SNEGSKA (reference sequence). The J segment lost 0 bases and the V segment lost 2 bases, leaving 7 bases of the junction unmatched. CDR3 sequence reads: CSARRPGQRSYEQYF. Written as DNA, the CDR3 is TGCAGTGCTAGACGTCCGGGACAGCGCTCCTACGAGCAGTACTTC.

In its sample, this clonotype was seen many times. The J gene is TRBJ1-4, the V gene TRBV2; 9 bases agree with TRBD1. With 4 bases clipped from V and 7 bases from J, the junction kept 4 bases outside the gene matches. Germline loops: CDR1 SNHLY, CDR2 FYNNEI. The CDR3 is 14 amino acids. The CDR3 region is CASSGTGVVEKLFF. The CDR3 nucleotides read TGTGCCAGCAGTGGGACAGGGGTAGTTGAAAAACTGTTTTTT.

The chain joins TRBV28 to TRBJ1-5, with TRBD1 as a possible D gene (6 bases). V lost 4 bases, J lost 4 bases, and 14 bases lay in between. The CDR3 has 15 residues. Germline V gene sequence: CDR1 MDHEN, CDR2 SYDVKM. The CDR3 here is CASSSQQGRNQPQHF. The CDR3 nucleotides are TGTGCCAGCAGTTCCCAACAGGGTCGTAATCAGCCCCAGCATTTT.

This clonotype was observed many times. The chain is built from TRBV6-5 and TRBJ2-7, with 10 positions matching TRBD1. Germline V gene data show CDR1 as MNHEY and CDR2 as SVGAGI. CDR3 size: 15 residues. The V and J ends lost 6 bases and 0 bases, in that order; junction bases with no gene match: 5. For the CDR3, the DNA is TGTGCCAGCAGCCTCGGACAGGGGGGCTCCTACGAGCAGTACTTC. Translated: CASSLGQGGSYEQYF.

This clonotype was observed a handful of times. This chain connects TRBV5-1 to TRBJ1-1; D unresolved. Per germline, CDR1 SGHRS and CDR2 YFSETQ. This CDR3 has 14 amino acids. The V gene lost 0 bases and the J gene lost 5 bases, with 11 bases spanning the gap. In DNA, the CDR3 is TGCGCCAGCAGCTTGGATGAGGGTAGGACTGAAGCTTTCTTT. Translation: CASSLDEGRTEAFF. Full variable domain (remainder filled in from reference TRBV5-1 and TRBJ1-1): KAGVTQTPRYLIKTRGQQVTLSCSPISGHRSVSWYQQTPGQGLQFLFEYFSETQRNKGNFPGRFSGRQFSNSRSEMNVSTLELGDSALYLCASSLDEGRTEAFFGQGTRLTVV.

The table lists this clonotype with many counts. The genes are TRBV20-1 and TRBJ1-2; TRBD1 agrees at 7 bases. Losses at the gene ends were 3 bases for V and 8 bases for J; bases not matched to a gene: 12. CDR1 and CDR2 (germline): DFQATT, SNEGSKA (reference sequence). This CDR3 region has 14 residues. The CDR3 nucleotides read TGCAGTGCTAGTAGGACAGGCGACGCGAGGGGCTACACCTTC. Protein: CSASRTGDARGYTF.

This clonotype was observed many times. The chain employs TRBV12-3 or TRBV12-4 and TRBJ2-7; D might be TRBD1 (6 bases). The CDR3 spans 13 residues. V shed 8 bases and J shed 3 bases, with 14 bases lying between them. In DNA form, the CDR3 reads TGTGCCAGCGGGGGCTATACCGTCTACGAGCAGTACTTC. Translation gives CASGGYTVYEQYF.

The J gene is TRBJ1-2, the V gene TRBV5-1; no clear D gene. This CDR3 contains 15 residues. Between the trimmed V and J ends, which lost 0 bases and 4 bases, there was a span of 13 bases. Germline V gives CDR1 SGHRS, CDR2 YFSETQ. CDR3 region: CASSLDGSDRYGYTF. CDR3 bases: TGCGCCAGCAGCTTGGACGGATCGGACCGCTATGGCTACACCTTC.

This clonotype was observed a single time. The V gene is TRBV10-3, the J gene TRBJ2-7; perhaps TRBD1 as D (6 bases). CDR1 ENHRY and CDR2 SYGVKD come from the germline V gene. Trimming removed 5 bases from V and 2 bases from J, with 19 bases in between. The CDR3 loop spans 16 amino acids. CDR3 in DNA: TGTGCCATCAGTTTCCCAAACCAACAGGGAACCTACGAGCAGTACTTC. Protein: CAISFPNQQGTYEQYF.

This clonotype was counted at least ten times. CDR3 coding DNA: TGCGCCAGCGCGAAGGGCTCGACGTACGAGCAGTACTTC. As protein: CASAKGSTYEQYF. The V call is TRBV5-1, the J call TRBJ2-7; the D is unclear. CDR1 is SGHRS and CDR2 is YFSETQ in the germline V gene. The CDR3 extends over 13 amino acids. Trimming removed 7 bases at V and 4 bases at J, with 15 bases between. Full variable domain (remainder filled in from reference TRBV5-1 and TRBJ2-7): KAGVTQTPRYLIKTRGQQVTLSCSPISGHRSVSWYQQTPGQGLQFLFEYFSETQRNKGNFPGRFSGRQFSNSRSEMNVSTLELGDSALYLCASAKGSTYEQYFGPGTRLTVT.